This T cell receptor (beta chain) is drawn from a study of blood T cell repertoires in COVID-19. Study-level information: From T cells, B-cell-depleted T cells, or PBMCs came the material, which was cDNA or gDNA.

This table comes from immunoSEQ multiplex PCR, and its TCRdb copy is limited to in-frame clones, with some not included. Of about 300,000 clones in the sample, over 80% are singletons; the top ten hold approximately 6%. The Seattle site enrolled patients during active infection and followed them longitudinally. The germline CDR1 and CDR2 sequences are GTSNPN and SVGIG (reference sequence). Between the trimmed V and J ends, which lost 4 bases and 0 bases, there was a span of 9 bases. The length of the CDR3 is 13 residues. Sequencing was performed on peripheral blood. J is TRBJ1-1 and V is TRBV30; D is unclear. This receptor was identified in a woman in her 50s with COVID-19, enrolled during active disease. CDR3 sequence (DNA): TGTGCCTGGACGGGTCGTTTGAACACTGAAGCTTTCTTT. Its translation is CAWTGRLNTEAFF.